Following are 27 T cell receptor beta chains from one sample sequenced in a study of Tregs in tolerant kidney transplant recipients. Sequencing used immunoSEQ multiplex PCR; TCRdb keeps in-frame clones, though not all of them. The sample consists of roughly 120,000 clones, about 90% of them appearing once. Sequencing was carried out using CD4+ T cells from blood. These receptors were taken from a human donor in good health.

The J gene is TRBJ2-5, the V gene TRBV19, with D uncertain. This CDR3 has 13 residues. The germline gives CDR1 LNHDA, CDR2 SQIVND (reference sequence). V lost 3 bases and J lost 4, with 9 bases in between. The CDR3 protein is CASSMSVLETQYF. In nucleotides, the CDR3 is TGTGCCAGTAGTATGTCCGTTTTAGAGACCCAGTACTTC.

This clone was recorded only once. The V gene is TRBV11-2, the J gene TRBJ2-1; maybe TRBD2 (5 bases). The V gene lost 2 bases and the J gene lost 5 bases, with 13 bases spanning the gap. The V gene's germline CDR1 is SGHAT and CDR2 FQNNGV. The CDR3 runs to 15 residues. As DNA, the CDR3 is TGTGCCAGCAGCTTACAGAGCGGAAGGGACAATGAGCAGTTCTTC. Amino acid sequence: CASSLQSGRDNEQFF.

The chain has TRBV5-1 and TRBJ1-1, with a possible D match to TRBD1 (6 bases). The V end was cut by 1 base, the J end by 8 bases, with 9 bases between. Germline CDR1 SGHRS, CDR2 YFSETQ. The CDR3 consists of 12 residues. CDR3 sequence: CASSLTQGEAFF. Written as DNA, the CDR3 is TGCGCCAGCAGCTTGACCCAGGGGGAAGCTTTCTTT.

This chain uses TRBV5-1 with TRBJ2-7; possibly TRBD1 for D (5 bases). Trimming took off 1 base at V and 0 bases at J, with 20 bases between the two ends. CDR1 SGHRS and CDR2 YFSETQ come from the germline V gene. The CDR3 is 18 residues long. CDR3 amino acids: CASSLTTATTSISYEQYF. The CDR3 DNA is TGCGCCAGCAGCTTGACGACAGCTACTACGTCTATCTCCTACGAGCAGTACTTC.

This chain connects TRBV6-1 to TRBJ2-4; TRBD1 agrees at 10 bases. Per the germline V gene, CDR1 is MNHNS and CDR2 is SASEGT. Germline trimming cut 2 bases from V and 4 bases from J; bases unmatched to any gene: 2. This CDR3 spans 15 amino acids. CDR3 bases: TGTGCCAGCAGTGAACGGACAGGGGGAAAAAACATTCAGTACTTC. This gives the protein CASSERTGGKNIQYF.

This chain joins TRBV15 and TRBJ2-1; D is possibly TRBD1 or TRBD2 (5 bases each). Germline V gene sequence: CDR1 LNHNV, CDR2 YYDKDF (reference sequence). Trimming removed 5 bases at V and 8 bases at J, with 19 bases between. The CDR3 runs 15 residues. This chain's CDR3 is CATSPPGAPGYEQFF. CDR3 DNA: TGTGCCACCAGCCCCCCCGGGGCCCCCGGGTATGAGCAGTTCTTC. Full variable domain (rest looked up from reference TRBV15 and TRBJ2-1): DAMVIQNPRYQVTQFGKPVTLSCSQTLNHNVMYWYQQKSSQAPKLLFHYYDKDFNNEADTPDNFQSRRPNTSFCFLDIRSPGLGDTAMYLCATSPPGAPGYEQFFGPGTRLTVL.

The chain couples TRBV9 to TRBJ2-2; TRBD1 might be the D (6 bases). The ends were cut back, 0 bases at V and 2 bases at J, with 11 bases in the middle. Germline V gene lookup returns CDR1 SGDLS and CDR2 YYNGEE. This CDR3 comprises 16 residues. The DNA of the CDR3 is TGTGCCAGCAGCGTAGTTGGGACACCAAACACCGGGGAGCTGTTTTTT. It codes for CASSVVGTPNTGELFF.

V is TRBV7-8 and J is TRBJ2-2, with 10 bases fitting TRBD2. This CDR3 contains 19 residues. Looked up from germline, CDR1 is SGHVS and CDR2 is FQNEAQ. The trim removed 0 bases at V and 1 base at J, leaving 8 bases unmatched. The CDR3 region has the DNA TGTGCCAGCAGCTTAGCTAATGGTCTAGCGGGAGAGAACACCGGGGAGCTGTTTTTT. It translates to CASSLANGLAGENTGELFF.

V usage is TRBV2 and J usage is TRBJ2-7; 8 bases are a match to TRBD1. The V segment lost 4 bases and the J segment 0 bases; nucleotides outside the gene matches: 11. Germline V gene data show CDR1 as SNHLY and CDR2 as FYNNEI. The CDR3 has 17 amino acids. DNA of the CDR3: TGTGCCAGCAGTGGCCAACCCCGACAGGGGCTCTCCTACGAGCAGTACTTC. The encoded protein is CASSGQPRQGLSYEQYF.

This clone was counted once. J is TRBJ1-5 and V is TRBV2; D may be TRBD1 (5 bases). With 6 bases removed from V and 3 bases from J, the gap between germline ends came to 15 bases. This CDR3 contains 15 residues. From germline, CDR1 is SNHLY and CDR2 FYNNEI. The CDR3 protein is CASRGARVDNQPQHF. CDR3 nucleotides: TGTGCCAGCAGAGGGGCCAGGGTAGACAATCAGCCCCAGCATTTT.

This clone came up once. The rearrangement joins TRBV7-9 to TRBJ2-7; D not resolved. Germline V gene data show CDR1 as SEHNR and CDR2 as FQNEAQ (reference sequence). CDR3 size: 15 residues. Trimming removed 4 bases from V and 3 bases from J, with 16 bases in between. Here the CDR3 reads CASSSHSSGLYEQYF. For the CDR3, the DNA is TGTGCCAGCAGCTCCCACTCGAGTGGGCTCTACGAGCAGTACTTC.

The genes are TRBV29-1 and TRBJ2-5, with D tentatively TRBD2 (6 bases). Germline CDR1 reads SQVTM; CDR2 reads ANQGSEA. CDR3 length equals 16 residues. V gave up 7 bases and J gave up 2 bases, with 23 bases separating them. This CDR3 reads CSGNGGNSDFQETQYF. CDR3 nucleotide sequence: TGCAGCGGTAACGGAGGGAACTCAGATTTTCAAGAGACCCAGTACTTC.

The chain couples TRBV4-1 to TRBJ2-1; D gene uncertain. Germline CDR1 reads MGHRA; CDR2 reads YSYEKL. V gave up 3 bases and J gave up 5 bases, with 5 bases separating them. The CDR3 is made up of 12 amino acids. This chain's CDR3 is CASSHGDNEQFF. The CDR3, as DNA: TGCGCCAGCAGCCATGGAGACAATGAGCAGTTCTTC.

This rearrangement joins TRBV9 to TRBJ2-1; D remains unclear. Germline V gives CDR1 SGDLS, CDR2 YYNGEE. Trimming took 1 base from V and 4 from J, leaving 6 bases between them. CDR3 length: 13 residues. The DNA for the CDR3 is TGTGCCAGCAGCGTAAGTAATTACAATGAGCAGTTCTTC. Its translation: CASSVSNYNEQFF.

The chain uses TRBV6-5 and TRBJ1-2; unclear D gene. Germline V gene lookup returns CDR1 MNHEY and CDR2 SVGAGI. There are 15 residues in the CDR3. The ends were cut back, 0 bases at V and 7 bases at J, with 15 bases in the middle. The DNA for the CDR3 is TGTGCCAGCAGTTACTCGAAGTCAGAACGGGGTGGCTACACCTTC. Encoded protein: CASSYSKSERGGYTF.

This chain links TRBV15 with TRBJ1-6; possibly TRBD1 for D (5 bases). Per germline, CDR1 LNHNV and CDR2 YYDKDF (reference sequence). This CDR3 is 15 amino acids long. Trimming left V 0 bases short and J 10 bases short, with 13 bases between. CDR3 residues: CATSREWGGGSPLHF. The CDR3 DNA reads as TGTGCCACCAGCAGAGAGTGGGGGGGTGGGTCACCCCTCCACTTT.

In its sample, this clone was seen once. The V gene is TRBV9, the J gene TRBJ2-1; perhaps TRBD2 as D (7 bases). V lost 4 bases and J lost 4, with 21 bases in between. The CDR3 extends over 17 amino acids. CDR1 is SGDLS and CDR2 is YYNGEE in the germline V gene. CDR3 DNA sequence: TGTGCCAGCAGCCCTAGGGGGGGCGGGAGTACTTACAATGAGCAGTTCTTC. It yields the protein CASSPRGGGSTYNEQFF.

This chain connects TRBV6-5 to TRBJ1-1; no clear D. V lost 6 bases and J lost 0, with 8 bases in between. The CDR3 extends over 13 amino acids. Germline values: CDR1 MNHEY, CDR2 SVGAGI. For the CDR3, the DNA is TGTGCCAGCAGGCAGACCATGAACACTGAAGCTTTCTTT. Its protein product is CASRQTMNTEAFF.

The V gene is TRBV2, the J gene TRBJ2-2; D uncertain. Trimming removed 6 bases from V and 1 base from J, with 3 bases in between. The CDR3 covers 12 residues. CDR1 is SNHLY, CDR2 FYNNEI, per germline. This chain's CDR3 is CASRQNTGELFF. The CDR3 region has the DNA TGTGCCAGCAGGCAGAACACCGGGGAGCTGTTTTTT.

The chain combines TRBV18 with TRBJ1-4; D is perhaps TRBD1 (6 bases). The CDR3 loop spans 13 amino acids. The ends were cut back, 3 bases at V and 8 bases at J, with 10 bases in the middle. Germline CDR1 reads KGHSH; CDR2 reads LQKENI. The CDR3 DNA reads as TGTGCCAGCTCACCGGACAGTAAGGAAAAACTGTTTTTT. Translation gives CASSPDSKEKLFF.

V is TRBV6-8 and J is TRBJ2-1; TRBD2 matches at 10 bases. The CDR3 loop spans 15 amino acids. Germline-derived CDR1 and CDR2 are MNHGY and SAAAGT. J gave up 5 bases and V 7 bases, and 8 bases lay outside the gene matches. The CDR3 DNA sequence: TGTGCCAGCAACCTACTAGCGGGACGACACAATGAGCAGTTCTTC. Its translation is CASNLLAGRHNEQFF.

The chain is built from TRBV27 and TRBJ2-1; TRBD1 is a possible D gene (6 bases). V lost 5 bases and J lost 1, with 15 bases in between. The length of the CDR3 is 16 residues. Germline V lookup: CDR1 MNHEY, CDR2 SMNVEV (reference sequence). The CDR3 region is CASSAPPGTSYNEQFF. The CDR3 nucleotides are TGTGCCAGCAGTGCACCGCCCGGGACATCCTACAATGAGCAGTTCTTC.

This chain connects TRBV5-1 to TRBJ1-1; 8 nucleotides line up with TRBD1. Trimming at V came to 5 bases and at J to 8 bases, leaving 8 bases not matched to a gene. The CDR3 is made up of 13 amino acids. Looked up from germline, CDR1 is SGHRS and CDR2 is YFSETQ. Written as DNA, the CDR3 is TGCGCCAGCAGGGAGCAGGGGGCAACGGAAGCTTTCTTT. It encodes CASREQGATEAFF.

The CDR3 reads CASSEPGSRGRNGYTF. CDR3 bases: TGTGCCAGCAGTGAACCAGGATCCAGGGGGCGAAATGGCTACACCTTC. The chain links TRBV25-1 to TRBJ1-2, with 8 bases fitting TRBD1. Germline V gene lookup returns CDR1 MGHDK and CDR2 SYGVNS. V lost 2 bases and J lost 6; bases outside the gene matches: 11. CDR3 length equals 16 residues.

The chain has TRBV2 and TRBJ1-4; unclear D gene. V lost 5 bases and J 7 bases, leaving 8 bases between the germline ends. Germline lookup yields CDR1 SNHLY and CDR2 FYNNEI. The CDR3 length is 12 residues. Here the CDR3 DNA reads TGTGCCAGCAGTCGGGAGTTTGAAAAACTGTTTTTT. This translates into CASSREFEKLFF. Full variable domain (missing parts from reference TRBV2 and TRBJ1-4): EPEVTQTPSHQVTQMGQEVILRCVPISNHLYFYWYRQILGQKVEFLVSFYNNEISEKSEIFDDQFSVERPDGSNFTLKIRSTKLEDSAMYFCASSREFEKLFFGSGTQLSVL.

The V and J genes are TRBV28 and TRBJ1-2; no firm D call. This CDR3 is 11 amino acids long. Germline values: CDR1 MDHEN, CDR2 SYDVKM. V was cut by 6 bases and J by 7 bases, with 9 bases left in between. The CDR3 bases are TGTGCCAGCAGGCAAATGAGTGGCTACACCTTC. This gives the protein CASRQMSGYTF.

This clone was observed once. The genes are TRBV15 and TRBJ1-2; 8 nucleotides align to TRBD1. This CDR3 has 15 amino acids. The V segment lost 4 bases and the J segment 3 bases; nucleotides outside the gene matches: 7. CDR1 and CDR2 from the germline V gene are LNHNV and YYDKDF (reference sequence). CDR3 nucleotides: TGTGCCACCAGCATTGGACAGGGACAATACTATGGCTACACCTTC. Protein product: CATSIGQGQYYGYTF.